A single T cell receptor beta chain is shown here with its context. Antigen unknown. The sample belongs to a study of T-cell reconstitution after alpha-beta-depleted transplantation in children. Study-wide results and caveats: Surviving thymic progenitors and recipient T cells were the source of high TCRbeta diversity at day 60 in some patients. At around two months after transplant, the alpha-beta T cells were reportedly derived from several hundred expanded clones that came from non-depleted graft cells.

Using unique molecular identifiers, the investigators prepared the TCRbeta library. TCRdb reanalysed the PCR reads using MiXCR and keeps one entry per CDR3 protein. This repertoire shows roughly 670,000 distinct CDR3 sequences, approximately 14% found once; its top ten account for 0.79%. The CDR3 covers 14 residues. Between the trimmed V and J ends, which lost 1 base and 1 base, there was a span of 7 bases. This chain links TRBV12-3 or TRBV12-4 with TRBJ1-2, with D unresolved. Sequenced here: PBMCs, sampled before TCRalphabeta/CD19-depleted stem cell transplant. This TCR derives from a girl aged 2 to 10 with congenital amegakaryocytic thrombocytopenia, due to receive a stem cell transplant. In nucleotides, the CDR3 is TGTGCCAGCAGTTTAGGCGGTTATAACTATGGCTACACCTTC. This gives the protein CASSLGGYNYGYTF.